This T cell receptor (beta chain) was captured by sequencing in a study of T-cell reconstitution after alpha-beta-depleted transplantation in children. Study findings and constraints: Some patients owed their high day-60 TCRbeta diversity to surviving recipient T cells and thymic progenitors. T-cell counts and diversity were attributed mostly to newly produced T cells one year after transplant. Roughly two months post-transplant, alpha-beta T cells reportedly originated from several hundred graft clones that had expanded.

From germline, CDR1 is DFQATT and CDR2 SNEGSKA (reference sequence). After removal of 5 bases from V and 4 bases from J, the junction contained 6 bases not matched to a gene. The CDR3 extends over 13 amino acids. This clonotype was seen at least ten times. The antigen is unknown. Researchers prepared the TCRbeta library using unique molecular identifiers, the study reports. TCRdb re-called the PCR reads through MiXCR, storing one row per CDR3 protein. The sample carries fewer than 700,000 distinct CDR3 sequences, about an eighth recorded once. The J gene is TRBJ2-7, the V gene TRBV20-1; 9 bases fit TRBD2. The clonotype originates from a male patient younger than 18 who had a stem cell transplant for acute myeloid leukemia, so the T cells may come from the graft donor. The material was PBMCs, mostly from graft donor cells, obtained 360 days after TCRalphabeta/CD19-depleted stem cell transplant. For the CDR3, the DNA is TGCAGTGCTCCTAGCGGGATTTCTTACGAGCAGTACTTC. This sequence encodes CSAPSGISYEQYF.